This T cell receptor (beta chain) is from a study of T-cell reconstitution after alpha-beta-depleted transplantation in children. Unique molecular identifiers featured in how the TCRbeta library was prepared. MiXCR, applied by TCRdb to the PCR reads, yields one record per CDR3 protein. Of around 370,000 distinct CDR3 sequences listed, 15% to 20% are singletons. The study's findings and limits: Expanded graft clones numbering several hundred reportedly gave rise to alpha-beta T cells about two months after transplant. Some patients' high day-60 TCRbeta diversity was attributed to recipient cells surviving conditioning. The main origin of T-cell counts and diversity one year after transplant was newly produced T cells.

This clonotype came up many times. Its specificity is unknown. V lost 1 base and J lost 1, with 13 bases in between. The CDR3 is 17 residues long. Germline lookup yields CDR1 LGHNA and CDR2 YSLEER. The sequenced sample was PBMCs, mostly from graft donor cells, obtained 360 days after TCRalphabeta/CD19-depleted stem cell transplant. The chain employs TRBV4-3 and TRBJ2-2; D perhaps matches TRBD2 (6 bases). This TCR came from a male patient aged 2-15 years who had a stem cell transplant for acute lymphoblastic leukemia, so the T cells may come from the graft donor. The CDR3 protein is CASSQVTSRKNTGELFF. CDR3 in DNA: TGCGCCAGCAGCCAAGTCACTAGCCGAAAGAACACCGGGGAGCTGTTTTTT.